This TCR beta chain derives from a study of Tregs in tolerant kidney transplant recipients (dated by TCRdb to about 2019). With regard to the full study: TCRbeta sequencing was used in the study to identify donor-specific regulatory T cells before combined kidney and bone marrow transplantation, and the identified cells were then tracked after transplant. TCRbeta repertoire sequencing was used in a few healthy controls to compare several ways of expanding Tregs specific for an allogeneic donor. Study-level results and caveats: The study was limited by small patient numbers, and the findings need validation in larger populations and under other immunosuppression protocols. Biological reproducibility was not directly assessed, although technical replication error appeared to be minimal. Expanding Tregs with activated donor B cells appeared to identify the most biologically relevant and donor-specific TCRbeta repertoire.

For TCRbeta CDR3 sequencing, genomic DNA from the sorted cells was extracted using the QIAGEN DNeasy Blood and Tissue Kit. Through immunoSEQ, high-throughput TCRbeta CDR3 sequencing was done commercially, including PCR amplification with internal controls and bias correction. Per the authors' processing: A unique productive TCRbeta sequence was defined by the CDR3 nucleotide sequence when primers matched, and otherwise by the CDR3 amino acid sequence together with the Vbeta and Jbeta genes. To correct sorting error, sequences shared between sorted populations at a frequency ratio of 2:1 or less were removed; the rest were assigned to the higher population. A sequence was defined as donor-reactive if the sequence was expanded at least 5-fold in CFSE-low cells compared with unstimulated cells and had a frequency of at least 0.01% in CFSE-low cells. Repertoire divergence was quantified by Jensen-Shannon divergence calculated from the top 100 TCRbeta sequences ranked by frequency. For any sample with multiple sequencing runs, sorting error was corrected in each run separately before the runs were pooled. TCRdb's version of the immuneACCESS table is confined to in-frame rearrangements and falls short of the full clone set. An unresolved V gene accounts for under half of the shortfall where checked; the remainder is of unknown origin. The V and J calls and the clone size are those of that table, but D and trimming were determined from the DNA. The sample table shows about 240,000 clones, and 80% to 85% are seen once. The ten most abundant clones make up around 0.64% of the sample.

Unstimulated Tregs (CD4+CD25+CD127-), CD4+ non-Tregs (CD4+CD25-), CD4 and CD8 cells were FACS-sorted from thawed PBMCs. Healthy control blood came either as purchased buffy coats or from healthy volunteers. Healthy control blood was separated into PBMCs by Ficoll density gradient and cryopreserved, and patient PBMCs were collected both before and after transplant. About this clone: The antigen it binds to is not known. Base qualities are missing; no much larger clone stands one base away.

There are 16 amino acids in the CDR3, from cysteine to phenylalanine inclusive. CDR3 DNA only is kept here, 48 bases in frame from base 1. Sequences SGHDT (CDR1) and YYEEEE (CDR2) are obtained from the germline V gene. The trim is 0 bases for V and 1 base for J, with a gap of 11 bases between the germline ends. The receptor chain draws on TRBV5-6 and TRBJ1-5; the D gene is possibly TRBD1, with 5 bases matching. This TCR came from a human donor in good health. The sequenced sample was CD4+ T cells from blood. Here the CDR3 is given as CASSLGGGMSNQPQHF. The DNA sequence is given as TGTGCCAGCAGCTTGGGCGGGGGTATGAGCAATCAGCCCCAGCATTTT.